This T cell receptor (beta chain) was recovered during a study of response to subunit inactivated influenza vaccine. Study observations and caveats: Authors suggested seasonal influenza vaccinations each recruit few new T cells.

This clonotype showed up just a few times. Its antigen is still unknown. MiXCR was run by TCRdb on the RT-PCR reads, yielding one entry per CDR3 protein. The table shows around 500,000 distinct CDR3 sequences, with 9.5% to 12% occurring only once. This CDR3 comprises 13 residues. CDR1 is MNHNS, CDR2 SASEGT, per germline. Trimming pared 4 bases from V and 2 bases from J, leaving 8 bases between. This clonotype was obtained from a man between 45 and 60 years old who received an inactivated influenza vaccine. The chain has TRBV6-1 and TRBJ2-5; D is undetermined. Sequenced here: PBMCs from blood, sampled 45 days after vaccination. In nucleotides, the CDR3 is TGTGCCAGCAGTGTGGCGAGTCAAGAGACCCAGTACTTC. This gives the protein CASSVASQETQYF.